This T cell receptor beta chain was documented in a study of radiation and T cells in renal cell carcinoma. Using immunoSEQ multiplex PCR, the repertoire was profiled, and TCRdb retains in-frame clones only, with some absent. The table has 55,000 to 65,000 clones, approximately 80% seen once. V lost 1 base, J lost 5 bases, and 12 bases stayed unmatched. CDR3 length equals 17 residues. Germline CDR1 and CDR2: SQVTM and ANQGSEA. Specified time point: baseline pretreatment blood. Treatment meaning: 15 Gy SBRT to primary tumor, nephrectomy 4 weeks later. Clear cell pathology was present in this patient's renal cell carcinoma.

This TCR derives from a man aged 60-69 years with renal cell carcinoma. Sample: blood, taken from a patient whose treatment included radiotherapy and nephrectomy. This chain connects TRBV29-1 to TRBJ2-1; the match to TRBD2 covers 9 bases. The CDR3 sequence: CSVEAGGIAGADNEQFF. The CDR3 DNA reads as TGCAGCGTTGAAGCGGGGGGGATAGCGGGAGCCGACAATGAGCAGTTCTTC.